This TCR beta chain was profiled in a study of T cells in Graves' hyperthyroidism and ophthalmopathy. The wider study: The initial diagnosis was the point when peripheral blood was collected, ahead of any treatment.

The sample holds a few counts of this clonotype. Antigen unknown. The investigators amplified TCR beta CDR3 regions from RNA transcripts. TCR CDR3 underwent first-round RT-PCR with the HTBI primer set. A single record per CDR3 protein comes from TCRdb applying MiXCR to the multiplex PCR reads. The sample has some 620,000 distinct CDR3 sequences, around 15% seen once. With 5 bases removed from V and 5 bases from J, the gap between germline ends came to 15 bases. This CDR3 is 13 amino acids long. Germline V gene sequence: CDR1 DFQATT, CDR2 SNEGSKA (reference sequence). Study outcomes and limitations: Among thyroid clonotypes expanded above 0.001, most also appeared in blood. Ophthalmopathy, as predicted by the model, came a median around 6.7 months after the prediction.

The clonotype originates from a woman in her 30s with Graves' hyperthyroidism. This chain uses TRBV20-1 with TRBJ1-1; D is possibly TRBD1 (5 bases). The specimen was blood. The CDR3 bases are TGCAGTGCTGCCAACCAGGGAGGAACTGAAGCTTTCTTT. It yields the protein CSAANQGGTEAFF.